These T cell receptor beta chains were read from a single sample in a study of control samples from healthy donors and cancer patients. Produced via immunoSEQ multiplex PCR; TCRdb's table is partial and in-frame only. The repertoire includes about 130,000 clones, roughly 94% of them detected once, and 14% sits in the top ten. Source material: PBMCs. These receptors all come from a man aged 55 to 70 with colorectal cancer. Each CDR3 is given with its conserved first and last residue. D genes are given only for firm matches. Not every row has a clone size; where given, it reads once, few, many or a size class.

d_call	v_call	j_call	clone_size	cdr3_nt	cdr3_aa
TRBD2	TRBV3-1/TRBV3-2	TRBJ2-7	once	TGTGCCAGCAGCCTGTCCAGCGGGGCCCACGAGCAGTACTTC	CASSLSSGAHEQYF
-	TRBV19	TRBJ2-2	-	TGTGCCAGTAGTATCGAGGCGGGCAGGGTGGGCGCCGGGGAGCTGTTTTTT	CASSIEAGRVGAGELFF
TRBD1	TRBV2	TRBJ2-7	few	TGTGCCAGCAGTGAAGCAGAAACAGGGGAGTCCTACGAGCAGTACTTC	CASSEAETGESYEQYF
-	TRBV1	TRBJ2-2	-	TGCACCAGCAGCCCCAACGGGGGAGACACCGGGGAGCTGTTTTTT	CTSSPNGGDTGELFF
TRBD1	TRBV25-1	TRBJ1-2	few	TGTGCCAGCAGTGGTCCGGGACAGGGGGCGAGAGGCTACACCTTC	CASSGPGQGARGYTF
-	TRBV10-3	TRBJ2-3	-	TGTGCCATCAGTGGGGCGACAGAGAAGGGGCAGTATTTT	CAISGATEKGQYF
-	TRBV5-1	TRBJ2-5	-	TGCGCCAGCAGCTGGTTTTTCCGGGAGTCCGGCGAGACCCAGTACTTC	CASSWFFRESGETQYF
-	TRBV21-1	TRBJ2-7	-	TGTGCCAGCAGCACCTTAGCCGGGGATGAGCAGTACTTC	CASSTLAGDEQYF
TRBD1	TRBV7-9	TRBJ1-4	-	TGTGCCAGCAGCCCCGACGACAGGGGAGTCGAAAAACTGTTTTTT	CASSPDDRGVEKLFF
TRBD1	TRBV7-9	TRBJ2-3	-	TGTGCCAGCAGTTTGGGACAGCCCACAGATACGCAGTATTTT	CASSLGQPTDTQYF
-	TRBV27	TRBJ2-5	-	TGTGCCAGCAGCCGGGATTGGCGGGAGACCCAGTACTTC	CASSRDWRETQYF
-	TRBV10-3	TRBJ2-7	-	TGTGCCATCAGTTCAGGGACGGGCGAGCAGTACTTC	CAISSGTGEQYF
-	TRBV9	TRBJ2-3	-	TGTGCCAGCAGCGTAGGAGGGGGGCCGTTAGATACGCAGTATTTT	CASSVGGGPLDTQYF
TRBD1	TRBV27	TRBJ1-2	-	TGTGCCAGCAGTTCCGGACAGGGAAACTATGGCTACACCTTC	CASSSGQGNYGYTF
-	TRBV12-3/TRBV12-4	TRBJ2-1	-	TGTGCCAGCAGTTTAGGGACAGCTGGGGAGTTCTTC	CASSLGTAGEFF
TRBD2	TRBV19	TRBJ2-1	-	TGTGCCAGTACCCCTAGCGGGGCCTACAATGAGCAGTTCTTC	CASTPSGAYNEQFF
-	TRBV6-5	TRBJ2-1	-	TGTGCCAGCAGCCGGGATTACAGGGCTTCCAATGAGCAGTTCTTC	CASSRDYRASNEQFF
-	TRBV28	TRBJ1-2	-	TGTGCCAGCAGGCCTACAGAAATTCGTGGCTACACCTTC	CASRPTEIRGYTF
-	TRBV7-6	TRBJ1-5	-	TGTGCCAGCAGCTTGACCAGGGACCAGCCCCAGCATTTT	CASSLTRDQPQHF
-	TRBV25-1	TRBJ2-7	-	TGTGCCAGCAGTGAATCCGGGACGGGGAACTACGAGCAGTACTTC	CASSESGTGNYEQYF
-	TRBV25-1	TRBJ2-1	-	TGTGCCAGCAGCGGCTACAATGAGCAGTTCTTC	CASSGYNEQFF
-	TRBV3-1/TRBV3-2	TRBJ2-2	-	TGTGCCAGCAGCCAAGAGACGTACACCGGGGAGCTGTTTTTT	CASSQETYTGELFF
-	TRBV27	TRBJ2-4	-	TGTGCCAGCAGTTCCCTCCTTGGCACCAAAAACATTCAGTACTTC	CASSSLLGTKNIQYF
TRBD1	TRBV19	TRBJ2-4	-	TGTGCCAGTAGTTTGGACAGGGGGATAGCCAAAAACATTCAGTACTTC	CASSLDRGIAKNIQYF
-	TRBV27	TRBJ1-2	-	TGTGCCAGCAGTTTAGGTTTTTCGGGCAAAGGCTACACCTTC	CASSLGFSGKGYTF
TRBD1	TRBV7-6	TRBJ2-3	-	TGTGCCAGCAGCCCACGACAGGGGATGGGGACAGATACGCAGTATTTT	CASSPRQGMGTDTQYF
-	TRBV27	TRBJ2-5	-	TGTGCCAGCAGTGCGATGGAGACCCAGTACTTC	CASSAMETQYF
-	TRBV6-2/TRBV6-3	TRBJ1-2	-	TGTGCCAGCAGTCCCGGGGAGATCTATGGCTACACCTTC	CASSPGEIYGYTF
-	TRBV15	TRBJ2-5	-	TGTGCCACCAGCAGAGAGGCCCAAGAGACCCAGTACTTC	CATSREAQETQYF
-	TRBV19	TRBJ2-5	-	TGTGCCAGTAGTATGTCAGGGCACGAGACCCAGTACTTC	CASSMSGHETQYF
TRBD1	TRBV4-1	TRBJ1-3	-	TGCGCCAGCAGCCAAGATTGGTCGGGACAGGGGCACTCTGGAAACACCATATATTTT	CASSQDWSGQGHSGNTIYF
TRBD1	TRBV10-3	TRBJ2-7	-	TGTGCCATCAGTCAAAGGGACAGGACGGGTCTGGACGAGCAGTACTTC	CAISQRDRTGLDEQYF
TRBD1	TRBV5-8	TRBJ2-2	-	TGTGCCAGCAGCTTGGGACAGGGTGGAGGCACCGGGGAGCTGTTTTTT	CASSLGQGGGTGELFF
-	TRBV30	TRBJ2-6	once	TGTGCCTGGAGTGGTCTCTCTGGGGCCAACGTCCTGACTTTC	CAWSGLSGANVLTF
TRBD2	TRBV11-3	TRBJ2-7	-	TGTGCCAGCAGCCGAGGGGAGGGCTACGAGCAGTACTTC	CASSRGEGYEQYF
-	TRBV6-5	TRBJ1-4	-	TGTGCCATTCGGGAGTTAAATGAAAAACTGTTTTTT	CAIRELNEKLFF
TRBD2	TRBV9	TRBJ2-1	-	TGTGCCAGCAGCGTAGAGCTAGCGGGGGGCCCGTCCTACAATGAGCAGTTCTTC	CASSVELAGGPSYNEQFF
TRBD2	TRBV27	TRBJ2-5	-	TGTGCCAGCAGTGCCCTACTAGCGGGAGAGGCGGAGGAGACCCAGTACTTC	CASSALLAGEAEETQYF
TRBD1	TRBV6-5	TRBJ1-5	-	TGTGCCAGCAGTTACGCTCAGGGGGCGGATCAGCCCCAGCATTTT	CASSYAQGADQPQHF
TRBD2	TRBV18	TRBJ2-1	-	TGTGCCAGCTCACCTGGGACTAGCGGATACAATGAGCAGTTCTTC	CASSPGTSGYNEQFF
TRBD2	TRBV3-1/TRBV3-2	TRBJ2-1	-	TGTGCCAGCAGCCACCCGGTAGGACTAGCGGGGGGGCTCAATGAGCAGTTCTTC	CASSHPVGLAGGLNEQFF
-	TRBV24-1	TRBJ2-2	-	TGTGCCACCAAGGGGAAAAGGATCAACACCGGGGAGCTGTTTTTT	CATKGKRINTGELFF
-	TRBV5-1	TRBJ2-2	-	TGCGCCAGCAGCCCGGGGGCCAACACCGGGGAGCTGTTTTTT	CASSPGANTGELFF
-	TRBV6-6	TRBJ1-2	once	TGTGCCAGCAGTTACGAAGGAACAATGGGCTATGGCTACACCTTC	CASSYEGTMGYGYTF
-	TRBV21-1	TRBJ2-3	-	TGTGCCAGCAGCAAAAGGGGACAGGGGCATTGTGCAGATACGCAGTATTTT	CASSKRGQGHCADTQYF
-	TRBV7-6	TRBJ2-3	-	TGTGCCAGCAGCCCAGGGGGGAGTCTCACGGTGGATACGCAGTATTTT	CASSPGGSLTVDTQYF
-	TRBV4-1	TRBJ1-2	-	TGCGCCAGCAAGGGCTCAGGGGAGTATGGCTACACCTTC	CASKGSGEYGYTF
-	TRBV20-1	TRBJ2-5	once	TGCAGTGCTAGAGACATACGGGCCCAGTACTTC	CSARDIRAQYF
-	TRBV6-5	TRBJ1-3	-	TGTGCCAGCAGTTTATCCCCCGCGGGGGCGGACACCATATATTTT	CASSLSPAGADTIYF
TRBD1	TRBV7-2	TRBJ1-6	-	TGTGCCAGCAGCTACCTTGGAGGGGGCAATTCACCCCTCCACTTT	CASSYLGGGNSPLHF
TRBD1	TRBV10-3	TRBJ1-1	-	TGTGCCATTCAGGACAGGACCGGTTCTGAAGCTTTCTTT	CAIQDRTGSEAFF
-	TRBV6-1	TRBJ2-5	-	TGTGCCAGCAGGGAAGGGGGGAGCCAAGAGACCCAGTACTTC	CASREGGSQETQYF
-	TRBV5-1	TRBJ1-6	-	TGCGCCAGCAGCTTGGTCGACTTTACTAATTCACCCCTCCACTTT	CASSLVDFTNSPLHF
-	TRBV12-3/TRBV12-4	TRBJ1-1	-	TGTGCCAGCAGTTTGGCGGGTCTAGCTTTCTTT	CASSLAGLAFF
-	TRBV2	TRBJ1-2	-	TGTGCCAGCAGTGCCCGGCCAGGGAGTTTTTATGGCTACACCTTC	CASSARPGSFYGYTF
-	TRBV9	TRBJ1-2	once	TGTGCCAGCAGCGTAAATACACTCACACGGGGCTACACCTTC	CASSVNTLTRGYTF
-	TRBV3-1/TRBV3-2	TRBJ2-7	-	TGTGCCAGCAGCCAAGATCAGGCCGACCCTTCCTACGAGCAGTACTTC	CASSQDQADPSYEQYF
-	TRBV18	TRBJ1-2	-	TGTGCCAGCTCACCACCGCAGGCAGCAGGCGGTGGCTACACCTTC	CASSPPQAAGGGYTF